This T cell receptor beta chain was profiled in a study of cytomegalovirus exposure and HLA in healthy donors. The PCR contained 60 Vbeta and 13 Jbeta primers. Sequenced by immunoSEQ multiplex PCR; TCRdb stores in-frame clones only, minus some. The sample yields approximately 82,000 clones, 60% to 80% seen once. Trimming left V 4 bases short and J 0 bases short, with 11 bases between. The CDR3 covers 15 residues. The germline gives CDR1 SGHRS, CDR2 YFSETQ. In its sample, this clone was seen once. The sequenced material came from PBMCs. The chain employs TRBV5-1 and TRBJ2-1, with D unclear. This TCR came from a woman aged 45-65 years in good health and CMV-seropositive. The CDR3, as DNA: TGCGCCAGCAGCCCAGGCCAGAGCTCCTACAATGAGCAGTTCTTC. It codes for CASSPGQSSYNEQFF.